This T cell receptor beta chain emerged from a study of T cell repertoires in cytomegalovirus infection. About the research overall: Evidence of both CMV infection and a matching HLA type came from public TCR beta signatures. General study results and limits: Carriage of CMV together with the relevant HLA was identifiable through cumulative public TCR beta family frequency. Predominance within the ex vivo response was attributable to HLA-C-restricted CMV-specific TCR beta clonotypes.

From the reads, TCRdb called clonotypes with MiXCR, one entry per CDR3 protein. Among 110,000 to 150,000 distinct CDR3 sequences, 5.5% to 7% were seen once, and the ten largest hold roughly 18%. CDR3 length equals 15 residues. V lost 0 bases, J lost 1 base, and 9 bases lay in between. Germline V gene lookup returns CDR1 MNHEY and CDR2 SVGEGT. This clonotype occurred many times. Its antigen remains unidentified. The V gene is TRBV6-2 or TRBV6-3, the J gene TRBJ1-1, with no clear D. This clonotype was obtained from a human donor in good health (CMV status not recorded). Some clones in this sample may be carry-over from other donors' samples. Source material: PBMCs. For the CDR3, the DNA is TGTGCCAGCAGTTACTCGAAATTATCGAACACTGAAGCTTTCTTT. Protein product: CASSYSKLSNTEAFF.